The clone carrying this TCR beta chain has only a few counts. The antigen is undetermined. This specimen comes from a study of T cell repertoires in cytomegalovirus infection. Study-wide results and caveats: Cumulated frequencies of public TCR beta families served to identify carriers of CMV plus the relevant HLA. In two of eight donors, the top clonotype was HLA-C-restricted CMV-specific.

TCRdb re-derived calls from the reads in MiXCR, one entry per CDR3 protein. The sample contains under 95,000 distinct CDR3 sequences, 45% to 50% of which appear only once. Germline-derived CDR1 and CDR2 are SGHAT and FQNNGV. This CDR3 comprises 16 residues. V was clipped by 5 bases and J by 1 base, with 17 bases between them. Sample: CD8+ T cells from cultured PBMCs, taken from culture after CMV antigen stimulation. The rearrangement joins TRBV11-2 to TRBJ1-2; possible D gene TRBD1, 5 bases. The receptor's source is a human donor in good health (CMV status not recorded). Some clones in this sample may be carry-over from other donors' samples. CDR3 bases: TGTGCCAGCAGCGGCTTCCGGGACGGGGATAACTATGGCTACACCTTC. As protein: CASSGFRDGDNYGYTF.